This T cell receptor (beta chain) was sequenced during a study of T cells in Graves' hyperthyroidism and ophthalmopathy. The blood sample predates any ophthalmopathy symptoms, coming from first hyperthyroidism diagnosis. PBMCs came from 9 to 10 ml fresh peripheral blood. This clonotype showed up many times. Amplification targeted TCR beta CDR3 regions from RNA transcripts. First-round RT-PCR with HTBI primers amplified the TCR CDR3 region. In TCRdb, the multiplex PCR reads were re-called with MiXCR into one record per CDR3 protein. The table lists around 300,000 distinct CDR3 sequences, 13% of them singletons, with about 8% in the top ten. Germline values: CDR1 MDHEN, CDR2 SYDVKM. V was clipped by 8 bases and J by 0 bases; unmatched bases: 9. This CDR3 has 16 residues.

Input material: blood. The gene calls are TRBV28 and TRBJ1-2; TRBD1 matches at 10 bases. This receptor was taken from a woman in her 30s with Graves' hyperthyroidism that later progressed to Graves' ophthalmopathy. The CDR3 is CASYLGTGASNYGYTF. The CDR3 DNA follows: TGTGCCAGCTACCTTGGGACAGGGGCCTCTAACTATGGCTACACCTTC.